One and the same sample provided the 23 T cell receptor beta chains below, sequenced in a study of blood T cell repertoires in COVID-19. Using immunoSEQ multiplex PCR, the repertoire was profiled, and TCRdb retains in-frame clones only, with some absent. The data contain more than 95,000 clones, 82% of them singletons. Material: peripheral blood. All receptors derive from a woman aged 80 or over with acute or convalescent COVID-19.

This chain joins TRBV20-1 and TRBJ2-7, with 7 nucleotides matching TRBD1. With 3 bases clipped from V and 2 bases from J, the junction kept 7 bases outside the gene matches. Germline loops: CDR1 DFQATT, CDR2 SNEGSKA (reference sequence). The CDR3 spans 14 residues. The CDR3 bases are TGCAGTGCTAGTAGAGGGGGCGAACCCTACGAGCAGTACTTC. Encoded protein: CSASRGGEPYEQYF.

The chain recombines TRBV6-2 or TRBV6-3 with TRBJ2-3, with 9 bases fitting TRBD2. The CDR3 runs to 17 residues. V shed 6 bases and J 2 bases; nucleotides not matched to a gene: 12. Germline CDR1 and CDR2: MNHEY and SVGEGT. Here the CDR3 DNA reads TGTGCCAGCAGCCGACCCTCTGGCGGGAGGGCCACAGATACGCAGTATTTT. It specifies CASSRPSGGRATDTQYF.

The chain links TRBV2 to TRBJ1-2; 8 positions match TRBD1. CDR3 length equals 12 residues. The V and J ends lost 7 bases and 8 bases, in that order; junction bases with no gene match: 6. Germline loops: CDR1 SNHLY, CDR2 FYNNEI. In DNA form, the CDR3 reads TGTGCCAGCATTTCGACAGGGGAGGGCTACACCTTC. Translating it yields CASISTGEGYTF.

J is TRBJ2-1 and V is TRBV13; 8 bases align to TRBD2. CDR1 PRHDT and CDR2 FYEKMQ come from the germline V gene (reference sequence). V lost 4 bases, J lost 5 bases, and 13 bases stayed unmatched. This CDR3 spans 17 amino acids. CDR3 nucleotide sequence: TGTGCCAGCAGCTCCCCTTATGGGCGGGAGGACGACAATGAGCAGTTCTTC. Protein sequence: CASSSPYGREDDNEQFF.

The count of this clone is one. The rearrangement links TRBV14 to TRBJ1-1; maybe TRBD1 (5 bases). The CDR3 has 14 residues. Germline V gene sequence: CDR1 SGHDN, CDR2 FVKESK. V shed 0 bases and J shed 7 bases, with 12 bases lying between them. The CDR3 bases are TGTGCCAGCAGCCAAGAAACAGGTCCGAATGAAGCTTTCTTT. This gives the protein CASSQETGPNEAFF.

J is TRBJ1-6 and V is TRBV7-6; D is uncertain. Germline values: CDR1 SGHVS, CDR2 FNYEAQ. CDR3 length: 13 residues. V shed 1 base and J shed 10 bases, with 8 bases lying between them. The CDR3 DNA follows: TGTGCCAGCAGCTTAGGGGGAGAATCACCCCTCCACTTT. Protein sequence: CASSLGGESPLHF.

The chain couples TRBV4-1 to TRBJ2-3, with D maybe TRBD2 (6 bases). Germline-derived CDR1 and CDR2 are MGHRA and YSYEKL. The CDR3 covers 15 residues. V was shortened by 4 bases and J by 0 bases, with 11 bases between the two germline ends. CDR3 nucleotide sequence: TGCGCCAGCAGCCTAGCGGTTGCGAGCACAGATACGCAGTATTTT. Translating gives CASSLAVASTDTQYF.

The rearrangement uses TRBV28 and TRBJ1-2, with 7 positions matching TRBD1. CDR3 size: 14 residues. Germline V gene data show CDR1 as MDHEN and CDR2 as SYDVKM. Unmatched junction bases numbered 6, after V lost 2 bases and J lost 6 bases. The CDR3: CASSLTGRGNGYTF. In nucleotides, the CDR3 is TGTGCCAGCAGTTTAACGGGCAGGGGGAATGGCTACACCTTC.

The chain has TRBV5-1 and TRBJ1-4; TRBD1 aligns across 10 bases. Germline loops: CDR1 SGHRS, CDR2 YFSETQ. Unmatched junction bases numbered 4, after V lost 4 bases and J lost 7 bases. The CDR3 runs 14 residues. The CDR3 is CASSPGTGVEKLFF. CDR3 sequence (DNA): TGCGCCAGCAGCCCAGGGACAGGGGTTGAAAAACTGTTTTTT.

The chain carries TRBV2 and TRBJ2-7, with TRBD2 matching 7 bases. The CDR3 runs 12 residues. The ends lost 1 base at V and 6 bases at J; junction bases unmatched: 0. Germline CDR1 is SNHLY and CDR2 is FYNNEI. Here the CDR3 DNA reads TGTGCCAGCAGTGAAGGGACTAGCGAGCAGTACGTC. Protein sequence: CASSEGTSEQYV.

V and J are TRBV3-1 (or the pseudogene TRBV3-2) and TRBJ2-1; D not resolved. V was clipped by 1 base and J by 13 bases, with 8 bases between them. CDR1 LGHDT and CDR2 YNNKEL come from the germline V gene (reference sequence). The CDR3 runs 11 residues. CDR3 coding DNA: TGTGCCAGCAGCCAAGCCGCGGAACAGTTCTTC. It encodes CASSQAAEQFF.

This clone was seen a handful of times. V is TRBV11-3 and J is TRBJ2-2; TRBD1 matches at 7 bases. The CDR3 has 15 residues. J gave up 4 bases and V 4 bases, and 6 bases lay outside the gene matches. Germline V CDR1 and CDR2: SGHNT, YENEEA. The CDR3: CASSSGQDITGELFF. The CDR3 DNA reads TGTGCCAGCAGCTCCGGACAGGACATCACCGGGGAGCTGTTTTTT.

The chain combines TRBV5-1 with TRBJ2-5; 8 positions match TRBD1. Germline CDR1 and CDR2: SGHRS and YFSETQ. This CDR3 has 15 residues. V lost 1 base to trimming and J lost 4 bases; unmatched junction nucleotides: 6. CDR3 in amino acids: CASSLLFGQGETQYF. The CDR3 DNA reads TGCGCCAGCAGCTTGTTATTCGGACAGGGAGAGACCCAGTACTTC.

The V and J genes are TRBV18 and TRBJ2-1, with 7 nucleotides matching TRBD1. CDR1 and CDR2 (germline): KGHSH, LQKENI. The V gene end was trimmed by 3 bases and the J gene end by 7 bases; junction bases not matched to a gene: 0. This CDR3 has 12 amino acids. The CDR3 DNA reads TGTGCCAGCTCACCGGACAGGAATGAGCAGTTCTTC. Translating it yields CASSPDRNEQFF.

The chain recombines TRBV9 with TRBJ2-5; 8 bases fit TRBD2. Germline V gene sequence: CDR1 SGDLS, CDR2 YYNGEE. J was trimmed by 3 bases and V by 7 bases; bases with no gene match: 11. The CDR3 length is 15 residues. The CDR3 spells CASARTGGPKETQYF. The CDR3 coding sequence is TGTGCCAGCGCCCGCACGGGAGGGCCGAAAGAGACCCAGTACTTC.

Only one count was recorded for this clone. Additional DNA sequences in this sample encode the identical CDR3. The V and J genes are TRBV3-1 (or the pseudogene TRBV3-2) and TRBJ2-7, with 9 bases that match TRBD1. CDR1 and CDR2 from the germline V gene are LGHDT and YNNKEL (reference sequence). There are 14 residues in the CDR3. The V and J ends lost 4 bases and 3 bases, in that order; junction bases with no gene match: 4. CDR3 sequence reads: CASSPGQGNYEQYF. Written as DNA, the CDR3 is TGTGCCAGCAGCCCAGGACAGGGGAACTACGAGCAGTACTTC.

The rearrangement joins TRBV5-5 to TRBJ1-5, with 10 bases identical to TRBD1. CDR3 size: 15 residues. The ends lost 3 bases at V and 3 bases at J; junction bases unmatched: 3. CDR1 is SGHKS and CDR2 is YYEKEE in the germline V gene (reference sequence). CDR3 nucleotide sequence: TGTGCCAGCAGCTGGGGACAGGGGCCCAATCAGCCCCAGCATTTT. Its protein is CASSWGQGPNQPQHF. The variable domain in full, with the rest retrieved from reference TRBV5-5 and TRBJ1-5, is DAGVTQSPTHLIKTRGQQVTLRCSPISGHKSVSWYQQVLGQGPQFIFQYYEKEERGRGNFPDRFSARQFPNYSSELNVNALLLGDSALYLCASSWGQGPNQPQHFGDGTRLSIL.

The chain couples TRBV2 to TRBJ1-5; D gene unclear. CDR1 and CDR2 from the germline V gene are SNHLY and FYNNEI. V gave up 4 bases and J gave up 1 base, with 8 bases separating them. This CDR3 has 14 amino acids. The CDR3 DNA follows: TGTGCCAGCAGTGCACTGAGAAGCAATCAGCCCCAGCATTTT. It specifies CASSALRSNQPQHF.

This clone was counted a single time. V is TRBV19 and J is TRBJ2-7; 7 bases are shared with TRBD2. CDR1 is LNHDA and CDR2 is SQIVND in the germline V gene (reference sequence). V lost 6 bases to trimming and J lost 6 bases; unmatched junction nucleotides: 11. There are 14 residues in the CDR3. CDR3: CASSLAGETVEQYF. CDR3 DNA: TGTGCCAGTAGCCTCGCGGGAGAGACCGTCGAGCAGTACTTC.

The CDR3 nucleotides read TGTGCCAGCAGCCCTTCGACTAGCGGGAGTGTTACGCAGTATTTT. Protein sequence: CASSPSTSGSVTQYF. The J gene is TRBJ2-3, the V gene TRBV28, with 12 bases identical to TRBD2. Germline V lookup: CDR1 MDHEN, CDR2 SYDVKM. Unmatched junction bases numbered 9, after V lost 6 bases and J lost 8 bases. The CDR3 has 15 amino acids.

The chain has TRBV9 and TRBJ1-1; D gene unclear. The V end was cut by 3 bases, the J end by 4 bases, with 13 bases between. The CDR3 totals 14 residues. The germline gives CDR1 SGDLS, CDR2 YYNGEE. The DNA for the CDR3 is TGTGCCAGCAGCGCCCGGACGGGGAGCACTGAAGCTTTCTTT. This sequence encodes CASSARTGSTEAFF.

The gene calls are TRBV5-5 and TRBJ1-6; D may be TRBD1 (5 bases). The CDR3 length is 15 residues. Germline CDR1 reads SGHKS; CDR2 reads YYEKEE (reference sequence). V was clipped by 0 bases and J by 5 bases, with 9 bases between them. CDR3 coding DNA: TGTGCCAGCAGCTTGGATGGGGCCAATAATTCACCCCTCCACTTT. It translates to CASSLDGANNSPLHF.

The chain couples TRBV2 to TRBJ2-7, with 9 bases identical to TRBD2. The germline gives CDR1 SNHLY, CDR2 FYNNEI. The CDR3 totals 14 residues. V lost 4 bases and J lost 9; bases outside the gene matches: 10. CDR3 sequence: CASSVLAGGRGQYF. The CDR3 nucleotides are TGTGCCAGCAGTGTTCTGGCGGGAGGGCGGGGGCAGTACTTC.